Listed below are T cell receptor beta chains from one sample, sequenced in a study of early T cells in non-severe SARS-CoV-2 infection. Via MiXCR, TCRdb re-called the 5' RACE reads, giving one row per CDR3 protein. Of about 26,000 distinct CDR3 sequences in the sample, 4% to 5.5% are singletons; the top ten hold around 10%. Sequenced: whole blood. The receptors here all came from an adult who was a healthcare worker with PCR-confirmed SARS-CoV-2 infection or an uninfected control (not recorded which). CDR3s leave out the opening cysteine and the closing phenylalanine or tryptophan.

J: TRBJ2-1; V: TRBV2; CDR3: ASSTLAGASYNEQF
J: TRBJ2-3; V: TRBV7-3; CDR3: ASSSGGLATSDTQY
J: TRBJ2-2; V: TRBV29-1; CDR3: SVGGTGELF
J: TRBJ2-4; V: TRBV7-2; CDR3: ASSSGTGAKNIQY
J: TRBJ2-5; V: TRBV20-1; CDR3: SARPPGDFRAQY
J: TRBJ2-7; V: TRBV4-3; CDR3: ASSQGTLYEQY
J: TRBJ2-7; V: TRBV20-1; CDR3: SASSGVAGSYEQY
J: TRBJ2-5; V: TRBV14; CDR3: ASSQDKQLRETQY
J: TRBJ2-2; V: TRBV4-1; CDR3: ASSRNRVDGELF
J: TRBJ2-2; V: TRBV27; CDR3: ASSFPRLEGTGELF